This TCR beta chain was sequenced in a study of cytomegalovirus exposure and HLA in healthy donors. Study observations and caveats: A later analysis reportedly identified an Asian-associated ancestry cluster as carrying fewer N-insertions than the roughly 600-donor mean. Presence/absence analyses treated sequencing depth as roughly uniform across donors.

The CDR3 loop spans 17 amino acids. Germline CDR1 and CDR2: SQVTM and ANQGSEA. V shed 3 bases and J 5 bases; nucleotides not matched to a gene: 8. Worth noting for this clone: Its antigen is as yet unknown.

13 Jbeta primers and 60 Vbeta primers were used for the PCR. Clones were read by immunoSEQ multiplex PCR, and TCRdb kept only the in-frame ones, dropping some. The table lists 180,000 or so clones, roughly 85% of them singletons. The gene calls are TRBV29-1 and TRBJ2-3; 16 bases agree with TRBD2. The sequence was collected from a man younger than 35 in good health and CMV-seropositive. The sequenced sample consisted of PBMCs. The CDR3 here is CSVEAGTSGGVIDTQYF. The CDR3 DNA reads TGCAGCGTTGAGGCTGGGACTAGCGGGGGGGTGATAGATACGCAGTATTTT.